This record looks at one T cell receptor beta chain sequence and its context. It has no known antigen specificity. No qualities accompany the bases; no much larger clone lies one base away. This sample is drawn from a study of T cell repertoires in aging, cancer and after chemotherapy (dated by TCRdb to about 2019). For context, the study as a whole: Donors spanned six age groups from 30 or younger to 70 or older, with at least three individuals per group. In the solid tumor group, paired pre- and post-chemotherapy samples were obtained from brain tumor (glioblastoma) patients receiving temozolomide-based therapy. Some 9 million TCR reads were contained in the full dataset. To examine immunoaging and T cell reconstitution after chemotherapy, the study profiled TCR beta repertoires in peripheral blood from healthy donors and cancer patients. A cohort of 220 or so cancer patients (around 94 with hematological and approximately 120 with solid cancers) was assembled, and 95 to 100 healthy donors were included as a reference group. What the authors observed across the whole study: In both cancer cohorts, the median generation probability rose over the chemotherapy interval, which suggests that the repertoire was reconstituted through rebound thymic output. Declining TCR diversity with age in healthy donors was mainly explained by loss of richness; in cancer patients, loss of evenness also contributed. According to the authors, the repertoire data do not permit conclusions about immunological memory after chemotherapy. Compared with age-matched healthy donors, untreated patients with either hematological or solid cancers had significantly lower TCR diversity in the blood along with higher clonality.

Multiplex touch-down PCR with a mixed TRB-A/B primer pool was used to amplify rearranged TRB sequences covering the V, D and J segments. Illumina adapters and sample indices were attached to the amplicons through two consecutive PCR reactions run with Phusion HS II polymerase. Amplicons were gel-purified with the NucleoSpin Gel and PCR Clean-up kit, then checked with Qubit and an Agilent 2100 Bioanalyzer. Sequencing of libraries was carried out on an Illumina MiSeq in 600-cycle, single-indexed, paired-end runs. The published analysis was carried out like this. Processing of the TRB sequences was carried out with MiXCR versions 2.12 and 3.0.5. Each unique CDR3 nucleotide sequence was treated as one clone, and only productive sequences with two or more reads were kept. The repertoire metrics were Shannon diversity, evenness, clonality (calculated as one minus evenness), and diversity profiles parameterized by alpha from 0 to 5. The IGoR algorithm was used to calculate generation probabilities for clones in the paired samples taken before and after chemotherapy. TCRdb reworked the public reads: Q25 trimming with fastp, MiXCR clone assembly, productive beta chains retained. Every distinct CDR3 protein forms one entry, paired with its most common genes and DNA. What appears here as the V and J calls and clone size reflects TCRdb's work, not the paper's. A total of 1,700 or so distinct CDR3 sequences appear in this sample, under 40% of them only once. 30% to 45% of the sample is in the top ten clones.

Instead of sorted cells or RNA, genomic DNA extracted from peripheral blood served as the source for amplifying TCR beta rearrangements. The CDR3 runs 18 residues from the cysteine to the phenylalanine. The only DNA kept is the CDR3, 54 bases in frame from the first base. CDR1 and CDR2, per the germline V gene, are SGHTA and FQGNSA. Trimming takes 5 bases off V and 0 bases off J; junction bases not matched to a gene: 9. Sequenced sample: blood. The rearranged chain carries TRBV7-2 and TRBJ1-5; a stretch of 11 junction bases matches TRBD1. The source of this sequence is a human donor with a solid tumor. DNA sequence: TGTGCCAGCAGCGCCCACGGACAGGGGGCGAGTAGCAATCAGCCCCAGCATTTT. It is translated as CASSAHGQGASSNQPQHF.